Below are 31 T cell receptor beta chains sequenced from a single sample in a study of shared clonotypes between healthy human individuals (dated by TCRdb to about 2020). CD8 naive samples were CD45RO-negative cells positively selected for CCR7, giving a CD45RA+CCR7+ population that excluded TemRA cells. The library was obtained by the immunoSEQ multiplex PCR assay. Entries here come from immuneACCESS through TCRdb and include only in-frame sequences with V and J called. Some clones fail to appear in such tables; in the studies checked, an unresolved V gene covers under half of the shortfall, and the cause of the remainder is unknown. In this sample the table shows about 2 million clones, about 94% of which occur a single time. Of the sample, under 1.5% is held by the ten largest clones. The sequencing sample was made of naive CD8+ T cells sorted from blood. The cell subset or site label corresponds to: CD45RA+CCR7+. The receptors here all came from a man aged 18-30 years in good health.

Of note for this clone: Other DNA sequences in the sample encode the same CDR3. The chain couples TRBV6-1 to TRBJ1-4; no clear D. CDR3 length: 13 residues. Germline V gives CDR1 MNHNS, CDR2 SASEGT. V was cut by 3 bases and J by 5 bases, with 7 bases left in between. CDR3 sequence: CASSEGANEKLFF. The CDR3 coding sequence is TGTGCCAGCAGTGAGGGAGCAAATGAAAAACTGTTTTTT.

Here the CDR3 DNA reads TGTGCCTTTCCCGGTGCCACCGGGGAGCTGTTTTTT. Translation: CAFPGATGELFF. The gene calls are TRBV30 and TRBJ2-2; no firm D call. The CDR3 sequence is 12 residues long. Deletions cut 7 bases from V and 4 bases from J, with 10 bases between. CDR1 and CDR2 (germline): GTSNPN, SVGIG (reference sequence).

The chain carries TRBV5-4 and TRBJ2-1; no clear D gene. Germline CDR1 SGHNT, CDR2 YYREEE (reference sequence). This CDR3 is built from 13 residues. Trimming took off 0 bases at V and 6 bases at J, with 7 bases between the two ends. The CDR3 loop is CASSLDTTNEQFF. In DNA, the CDR3 is TGTGCCAGCAGCTTGGACACCACCAATGAGCAGTTCTTC. Filled out from reference TRBV5-4 and TRBJ2-1, the complete variable domain reads ETGVTQSPTHLIKTRGQQVTLRCSSQSGHNTVSWYQQALGQGPQFIFQYYREEENGRGNFPPRFSGLQFPNYSSELNVNALELDDSALYLCASSLDTTNEQFFGPGTRLTVL.

This chain uses TRBV5-4 with TRBJ2-1, with D hard to call. V was cut by 0 bases and J by 6 bases, with 7 bases left in between. Germline CDR1 is SGHNT and CDR2 is YYREEE (reference sequence). CDR3 size: 13 residues. In nucleotides, the CDR3 is TGTGCCAGCAGCTTGGTGTCCAGCAATGAGCAGTTCTTC. It yields the protein CASSLVSSNEQFF.

The J gene is TRBJ2-3, the V gene TRBV9, with 8 bases matching TRBD1. From germline, CDR1 is SGDLS and CDR2 YYNGEE. J was trimmed by 1 base and V by 4 bases; bases with no gene match: 5. CDR3 length: 15 residues. The CDR3 is CASSSGGGRTDTQYF. The DNA for the CDR3 is TGTGCCAGCAGCTCAGGGGGCGGCCGCACAGATACGCAGTATTTT.

V gene TRBV7-9 combines with J gene TRBJ1-2; 11 positions agree with TRBD1. The CDR3 covers 17 residues. CDR1 SEHNR and CDR2 FQNEAQ come from the germline V gene (reference sequence). The ends lost 5 bases at V and 2 bases at J; junction bases unmatched: 10. Here the CDR3 DNA reads TGTGCCAGCAGCATACCGGGACAGGGGGGGCCCAACTATGGCTACACCTTC. This translates into CASSIPGQGGPNYGYTF.

V is TRBV4-1 and J is TRBJ2-7; 7 nucleotides line up with TRBD1. Germline assignment: CDR1 MGHRA and CDR2 YSYEKL. V lost 1 base and J lost 2; bases outside the gene matches: 14. The CDR3 is 18 amino acids. CDR3 protein: CASSQVPFGTAMPYEQYF. The CDR3 DNA reads TGCGCCAGCAGCCAAGTTCCCTTCGGGACAGCGATGCCCTACGAGCAGTACTTC.

Note on this clone: One junction end disagrees with the germline gene, perhaps due to a read error. The rearrangement links TRBV7-7 to TRBJ2-5; D perhaps matches TRBD1 (5 bases). Germline values: CDR1 SSHAT, CDR2 FNYEAQ (reference sequence). This CDR3 has 14 residues. CDR3 sequence: CASSPRQWEETQYF. The CDR3 DNA follows: TGTGCTAGCAGCCCACGACAGTGGGAAGAGACCCAGTACTTC.

This rearrangement joins TRBV9 to TRBJ2-5; 9 bases fit TRBD1. V gave up 3 bases and J gave up 1 base; unmatched junction bases: 10. The CDR3 runs 17 residues. CDR1 is SGDLS and CDR2 is YYNGEE in the germline V gene. DNA of the CDR3: TGTGCCAGCAGCGCCGGTGGGGGACAGGGAATCCAAGAGACCCAGTACTTC. It encodes CASSAGGGQGIQETQYF.

A single count supports this clone. The chain recombines TRBV11-2 with TRBJ2-3; TRBD2 matches 7 bases. The germline V gene has CDR1 SGHAT and CDR2 FQNNGV. This CDR3 has 16 amino acids. Trimming cost V 3 bases and J 0 bases; bases outside gene matches: 6. CDR3 DNA sequence: TGTGCCAGCAGCTTTGGGCTAGCGGAGAGCACAGATACGCAGTATTTT. The encoded protein is CASSFGLAESTDTQYF.

Note on this clone: Other DNA sequences in this specimen translate into the identical CDR3. The rearrangement uses TRBV27 and TRBJ2-1, with D perhaps TRBD2 (6 bases). This CDR3 comprises 14 residues. Deletions cut 6 bases from V and 0 bases from J, with 9 bases between. Germline V gene data show CDR1 as MNHEY and CDR2 as SMNVEV (reference sequence). The CDR3 is CASSLEGSYNEQFF. CDR3 bases: TGTGCCAGCAGCCTGGAGGGCTCCTACAATGAGCAGTTCTTC.

V is TRBV7-9 and J is TRBJ2-1; 9 nucleotides agree with TRBD1. Unmatched junction bases numbered 2, after V lost 4 bases and J lost 7 bases. CDR1 is SEHNR and CDR2 is FQNEAQ in the germline V gene (reference sequence). CDR3 length: 13 residues. CDR3 sequence: CASSWDRVNEQFF. The CDR3 bases are TGTGCCAGCAGCTGGGACAGGGTTAATGAGCAGTTCTTC.

The chain couples TRBV13 to TRBJ2-5; possibly TRBD2 for D (6 bases). V was shortened by 4 bases and J by 1 base, with 16 bases between the two germline ends. The germline gives CDR1 PRHDT, CDR2 FYEKMQ (reference sequence). This CDR3 has 16 residues. The CDR3 sequence: CASSSWGEISQETQYF. The DNA of the CDR3 is TGTGCCAGCAGCTCCTGGGGGGAAATATCCCAAGAGACCCAGTACTTC.

The chain couples TRBV4-3 to TRBJ1-1; no clear D gene. The CDR3 loop spans 16 amino acids. CDR1 is LGHNA, CDR2 YSLEER, per germline. Between the trimmed V and J ends, which lost 0 bases and 0 bases, there was a span of 11 bases. CDR3 sequence: CASSQDFPYLNTEAFF. DNA of the CDR3: TGCGCCAGCAGCCAAGACTTTCCCTACTTGAACACTGAAGCTTTCTTT.

CDR3 DNA: TGTGCCATCAGTGAGTCTTGGGACAGGGGACATGGCTACACCTTC. Amino acids: CAISESWDRGHGYTF. The chain uses TRBV10-3 and TRBJ1-2; 10 bases line up with TRBD1. The CDR3 spans 15 residues. From germline, CDR1 is ENHRY and CDR2 SYGVKD. After removal of 0 bases from V and 6 bases from J, the junction contained 4 bases not matched to a gene.

Regarding this clone: Other DNA sequences in the same sample also yield this CDR3. This chain's CDR3 is CASSNTEAFF. Here the CDR3 DNA reads TGTGCCAGCAGTAACACTGAAGCTTTCTTT. The chain links TRBV11-2 to TRBJ1-1; D not certain. Germline assignment: CDR1 SGHAT and CDR2 FQNNGV. The CDR3 covers 10 residues. Trimming removed 6 bases from V and 2 bases from J, with 1 base in between.

This chain connects TRBV15 to TRBJ2-1, with D perhaps matching TRBD1 (5 bases). The CDR3 loop spans 13 amino acids. Trimming left V 5 bases short and J 6 bases short, with 11 bases between. CDR1 and CDR2 (germline): LNHNV, YYDKDF (reference sequence). As DNA, the CDR3 is TGTGCCACCAGCTTCGACAGAGCCAATGAGCAGTTCTTC. Amino acid sequence: CATSFDRANEQFF.

The J gene is TRBJ1-2, the V gene TRBV13, with D unclear. The V gene's germline CDR1 is PRHDT and CDR2 FYEKMQ (reference sequence). The CDR3 has 12 residues. Trimming shortened V by 2 bases and J by 7 bases, and 8 bases separated the two germline ends. CDR3 region: CASSLQLGGYTF. In DNA form, the CDR3 reads TGTGCCAGCAGCTTACAGCTCGGTGGCTACACCTTC.

This sequence joins TRBV28 and TRBJ2-5, with D perhaps TRBD1 or TRBD2 (5 bases each). Germline V gene data show CDR1 as MDHEN and CDR2 as SYDVKM. This CDR3 has 14 residues. Trimming pared 2 bases from V and 13 bases from J, leaving 20 bases between. The CDR3 reads CASSLRGRLQEGYF. For the CDR3, the DNA is TGTGCCAGCAGTTTACGGGGCAGGCTCCAAGAGGGGTACTTC. Combining the CDR3 with reference TRBV28 and TRBJ2-5 gives the whole variable domain DVKVTQSSRYLVKRTGEKVFLECVQDMDHENMFWYRQDPGLGLRLIYFSYDVKMKEKGDIPEGYSVSREKKERFSLILESASTNQTSMYLCASSLRGRLQEGYFGPGTRLLVL.

This rearrangement joins TRBV6-5 to TRBJ1-2; 9 bases are shared with TRBD1. Trimming at V came to 1 base and at J to 7 bases, leaving 7 bases not matched to a gene. This CDR3 has 15 amino acids. Germline V gives CDR1 MNHEY, CDR2 SVGAGI. The CDR3 bases are TGTGCCAGCAGTTACTTTACAGGGGGCGCGGCTGGCTACACCTTC. Residues: CASSYFTGGAAGYTF.

This clone has just one count. The rearrangement joins TRBV7-9 to TRBJ1-2; 7 bases fit TRBD1. The CDR3 extends over 14 amino acids. The germline gives CDR1 SEHNR, CDR2 FQNEAQ (reference sequence). Germline trimming cut 4 bases from V and 4 bases from J; bases unmatched to any gene: 6. CDR3 in DNA: TGTGCCAGCAGCTCAGGGACAGCGCTCTATGGCTACACCTTC. Translated: CASSSGTALYGYTF.

CDR3 protein: CAISQRDVDEQFF. The CDR3 nucleotides are TGTGCCATCAGCCAGCGGGATGTGGATGAGCAGTTCTTC. This chain connects TRBV10-3 to TRBJ2-1, with TRBD2 identical over 7 bases. After removal of 6 bases from V and 8 bases from J, the junction contained 7 bases not matched to a gene. Per the germline V gene, CDR1 is ENHRY and CDR2 is SYGVKD. This CDR3 region has 13 residues.

This clone was found a few times. The chain combines TRBV4-1 with TRBJ1-1; D is unresolved. Trimming stripped 2 bases from V and 7 bases from J, with 11 bases between. This CDR3 comprises 13 residues. The germline gives CDR1 MGHRA, CDR2 YSYEKL. The CDR3 region has the DNA TGCGCCAGCAGCCAACTCACGGCCTATGAAGCTTTCTTT. Amino acid sequence: CASSQLTAYEAFF.

The rearrangement links TRBV10-3 to TRBJ2-3, with TRBD1 matching 10 bases. CDR3 length: 17 residues. Germline V CDR1 and CDR2: ENHRY, SYGVKD. V dropped 2 bases and J dropped 2; count of bases not matched to a gene: 7. The DNA for the CDR3 is TGTGCCATCAGTGAGAGCCTCGGGACAGGGGACACAGATACGCAGTATTTT. Amino acids: CAISESLGTGDTDTQYF.

The chain combines TRBV11-1 with TRBJ2-3; 11 bases line up with TRBD2. Germline trimming cut 5 bases from V and 6 bases from J; bases unmatched to any gene: 4. The CDR3 is 14 residues long. The germline CDR1 and CDR2 sequences are SGHAT and FQDESV (reference sequence). The CDR3 DNA follows: TGTGCCAGCAGCCGACTAGCGGGGCTGGATACGCAGTATTTT. As protein: CASSRLAGLDTQYF. The full variable domain, with the rest looked up from reference TRBV11-1 and TRBJ2-3, is EAEVAQSPRYKITEKSQAVAFWCDPISGHATLYWYRQILGQGPELLVQFQDESVVDDSQLPKDRFSAERLKGVDSTLKIQPAELGDSAMYLCASSRLAGLDTQYFGPGTRLTVL.

The CDR3 DNA follows: TGTGCCAGCAGCAAAGCTTGGCAGGGATGCTACGAGCAGTACTTC. Amino acid sequence: CASSKAWQGCYEQYF. The V gene is TRBV21-1, the J gene TRBJ2-7; the D call of TRBD1 is as the table states it, not checked on the DNA. TRBV21-1 is given as a pseudogene. This CDR3 has 15 amino acids.

The J gene is TRBJ2-7, the V gene TRBV6-1, with D perhaps matching TRBD1 (6 bases). The V gene's germline CDR1 is MNHNS and CDR2 SASEGT. The V end lost 8 bases, the J end lost 6 bases, and 17 bases lay between the germline ends. This CDR3 has 13 amino acids. Written as DNA, the CDR3 is TGTGCCAGCCCAGGGGAGAAGGTATGCGAGCAGTACTTC. Its protein product is CASPGEKVCEQYF.

This clone has only one observation. The CDR3 DNA reads TGTGCCAGCAGTGACCTTATAGGGGGCTCTGAAGCTTTCTTT. Translating gives CASSDLIGGSEAFF. The chain employs TRBV6-1 and TRBJ1-1, with TRBD1 matching over 7 bases. This CDR3 has 14 amino acids. CDR1 is MNHNS and CDR2 is SASEGT in the germline V gene. The J segment lost 6 bases and the V segment lost 3 bases, leaving 7 bases of the junction unmatched.

The rearrangement links TRBV6-5 to TRBJ2-7, with unresolved D. The CDR3 loop spans 13 amino acids. V was cut by 2 bases and J by 3 bases, with 8 bases left in between. The germline gives CDR1 MNHEY, CDR2 SVGAGI. The CDR3 nucleotides are TGTGCCAGCAGTTACAGGGCTAACTACGAGCAGTACTTC. Translating gives CASSYRANYEQYF.

This chain connects TRBV15 to TRBJ2-2; the D gene is possibly TRBD1 (6 bases). CDR1 is LNHNV, CDR2 YYDKDF, per germline (reference sequence). The CDR3 consists of 17 residues. V was clipped by 1 base and J by 5 bases, with 17 bases between them. The CDR3 loop is CATSRVAGAGETGELFF. CDR3 nucleotides: TGTGCCACCAGCAGAGTCGCAGGGGCTGGAGAGACCGGGGAGCTGTTTTTT.

This chain links TRBV7-8 with TRBJ2-1, with 9 bases matching TRBD2. Germline V lookup: CDR1 SGHVS, CDR2 FQNEAQ. Unmatched junction bases numbered 20, after V lost 5 bases and J lost 3 bases. The CDR3 runs to 20 residues. The CDR3: CASSPKLAGVNLWGYNEQFF. In nucleotides, the CDR3 is TGTGCCAGCAGCCCAAAGTTAGCGGGGGTGAACCTTTGGGGCTACAATGAGCAGTTCTTC.